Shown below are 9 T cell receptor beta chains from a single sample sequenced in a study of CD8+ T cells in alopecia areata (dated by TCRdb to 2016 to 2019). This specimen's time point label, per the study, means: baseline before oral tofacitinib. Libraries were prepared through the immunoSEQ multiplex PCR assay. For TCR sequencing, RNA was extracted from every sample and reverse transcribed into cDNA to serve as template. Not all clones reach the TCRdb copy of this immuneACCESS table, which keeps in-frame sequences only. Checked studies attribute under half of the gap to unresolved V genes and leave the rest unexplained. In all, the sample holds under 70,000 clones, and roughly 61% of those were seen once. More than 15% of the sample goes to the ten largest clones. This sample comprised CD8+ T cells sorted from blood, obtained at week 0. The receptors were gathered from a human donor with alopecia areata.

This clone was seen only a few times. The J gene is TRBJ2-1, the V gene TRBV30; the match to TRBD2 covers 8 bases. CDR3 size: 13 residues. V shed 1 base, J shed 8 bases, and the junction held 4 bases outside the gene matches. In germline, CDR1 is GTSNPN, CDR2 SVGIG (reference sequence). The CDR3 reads CAWSEGRGDEQFF. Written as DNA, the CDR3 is TGTGCCTGGAGTGAGGGGCGGGGGGATGAGCAGTTCTTC.

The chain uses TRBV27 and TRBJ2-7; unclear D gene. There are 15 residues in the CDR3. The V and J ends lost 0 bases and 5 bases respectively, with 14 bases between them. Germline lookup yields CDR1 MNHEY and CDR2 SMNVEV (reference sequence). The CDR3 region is CASSLSNGVSHEQYF. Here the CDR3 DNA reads TGTGCCAGCAGTTTATCGAACGGAGTTTCCCACGAGCAGTACTTC.

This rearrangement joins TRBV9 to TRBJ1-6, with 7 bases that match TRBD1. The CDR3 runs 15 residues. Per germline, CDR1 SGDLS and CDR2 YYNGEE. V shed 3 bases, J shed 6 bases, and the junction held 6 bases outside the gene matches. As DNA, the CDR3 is TGTGCCAGCAGCGAGACAGGGATCGGTAATTCACCCCTCCACTTT. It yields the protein CASSETGIGNSPLHF.

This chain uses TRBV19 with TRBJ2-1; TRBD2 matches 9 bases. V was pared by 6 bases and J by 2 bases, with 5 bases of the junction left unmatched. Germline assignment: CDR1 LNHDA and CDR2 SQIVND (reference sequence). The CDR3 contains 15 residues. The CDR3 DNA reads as TGTGCCAGTAGCAATCTAGCGGGAACCTACAATGAGCAGTTCTTC. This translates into CASSNLAGTYNEQFF.

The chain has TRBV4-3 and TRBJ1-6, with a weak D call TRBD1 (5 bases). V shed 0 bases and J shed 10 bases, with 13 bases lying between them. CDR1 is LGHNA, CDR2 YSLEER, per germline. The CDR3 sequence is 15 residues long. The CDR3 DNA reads TGCGCCAGCAGCCAAGATGCTGGGGGAGGGTCACCCCTCCACTTT. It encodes CASSQDAGGGSPLHF.

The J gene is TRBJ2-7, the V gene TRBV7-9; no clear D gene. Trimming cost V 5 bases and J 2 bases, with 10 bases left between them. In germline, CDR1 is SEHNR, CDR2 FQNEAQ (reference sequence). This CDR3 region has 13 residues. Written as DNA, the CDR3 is TGTGCCAGCAGCCCACCAGGCACCTACGAGCAGTACTTC. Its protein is CASSPPGTYEQYF.

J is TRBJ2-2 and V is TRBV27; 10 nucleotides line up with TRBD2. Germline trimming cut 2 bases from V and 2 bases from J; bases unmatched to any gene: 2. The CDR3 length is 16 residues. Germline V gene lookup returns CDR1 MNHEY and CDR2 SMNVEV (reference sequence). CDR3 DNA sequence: TGTGCCAGCAGTTTAGGGACTAGCGCCAACACCGGGGAGCTGTTTTTT. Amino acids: CASSLGTSANTGELFF.

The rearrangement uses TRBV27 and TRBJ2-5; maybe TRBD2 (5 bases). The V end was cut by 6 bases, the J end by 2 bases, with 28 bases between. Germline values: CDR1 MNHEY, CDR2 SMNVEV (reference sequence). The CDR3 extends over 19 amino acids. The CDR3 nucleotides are TGTGCCAGCAGCCCCGGAGGCGTAGGGTGGGAGAGACTGCAAGAGACCCAGTACTTC. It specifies CASSPGGVGWERLQETQYF.

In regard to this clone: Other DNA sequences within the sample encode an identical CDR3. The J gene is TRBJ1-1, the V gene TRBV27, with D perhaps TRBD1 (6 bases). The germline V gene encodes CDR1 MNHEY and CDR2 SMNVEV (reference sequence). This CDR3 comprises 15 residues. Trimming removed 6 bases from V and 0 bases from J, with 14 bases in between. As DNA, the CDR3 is TGTGCCAGCAGCCCCTCGACAGGACTGAACACTGAAGCTTTCTTT. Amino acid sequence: CASSPSTGLNTEAFF.